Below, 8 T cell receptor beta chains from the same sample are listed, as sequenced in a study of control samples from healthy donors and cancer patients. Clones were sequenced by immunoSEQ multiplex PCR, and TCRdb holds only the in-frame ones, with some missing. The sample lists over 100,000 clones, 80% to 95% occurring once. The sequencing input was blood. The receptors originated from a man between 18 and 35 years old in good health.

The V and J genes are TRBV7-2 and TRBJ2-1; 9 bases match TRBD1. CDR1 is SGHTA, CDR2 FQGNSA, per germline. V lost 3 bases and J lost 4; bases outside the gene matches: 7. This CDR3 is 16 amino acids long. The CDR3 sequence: CASSFHRGRVYNEQFF. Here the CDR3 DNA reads TGTGCCAGCAGCTTCCACAGGGGGCGCGTATACAATGAGCAGTTCTTC.

CDR3 sequence (DNA): TGTGCCAGCAGCTTAGGGGTTCGGGTCAATGAGCAGTTCTTC. Translation: CASSLGVRVNEQFF. V gene TRBV11-2 combines with J gene TRBJ2-1; unclear D gene. This CDR3 has 14 residues. V was pared by 1 base and J by 6 bases, with 10 bases between. Germline V gives CDR1 SGHAT, CDR2 FQNNGV. The complete variable domain, with remaining parts taken from reference TRBV11-2 and TRBJ2-1, reads EAGVAQSPRYKIIEKRQSVAFWCNPISGHATLYWYQQILGQGPKLLIQFQNNGVVDDSQLPKDRFSAERLKGVDSTLKIQPAKLEDSAVYLCASSLGVRVNEQFFGPGTRLTVL.

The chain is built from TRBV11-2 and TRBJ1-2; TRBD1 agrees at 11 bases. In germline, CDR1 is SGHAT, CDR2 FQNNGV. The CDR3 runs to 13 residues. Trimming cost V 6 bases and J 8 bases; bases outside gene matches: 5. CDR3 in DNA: TGTGCCAGCAGACGGACAGGGGGCGAAGGCTACACCTTC. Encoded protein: CASRRTGGEGYTF.

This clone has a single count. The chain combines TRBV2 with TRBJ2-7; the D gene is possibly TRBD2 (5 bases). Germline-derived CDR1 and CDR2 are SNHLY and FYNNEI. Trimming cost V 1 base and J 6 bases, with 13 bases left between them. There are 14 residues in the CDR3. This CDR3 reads CASSEVTRDGEQYF. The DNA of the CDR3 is TGTGCCAGCAGTGAAGTTACTAGAGACGGCGAGCAGTACTTC.

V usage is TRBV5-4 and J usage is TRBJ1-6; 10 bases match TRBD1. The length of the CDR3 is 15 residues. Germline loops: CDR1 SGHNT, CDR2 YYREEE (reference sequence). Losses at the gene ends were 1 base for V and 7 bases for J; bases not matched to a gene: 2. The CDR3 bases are TGTGCCAGCAGCTTGAAGACAGGGGGCAATTCACCCCTCCACTTT. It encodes CASSLKTGGNSPLHF. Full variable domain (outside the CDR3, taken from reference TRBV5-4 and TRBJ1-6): ETGVTQSPTHLIKTRGQQVTLRCSSQSGHNTVSWYQQALGQGPQFIFQYYREEENGRGNFPPRFSGLQFPNYSSELNVNALELDDSALYLCASSLKTGGNSPLHFGNGTRLTVT.

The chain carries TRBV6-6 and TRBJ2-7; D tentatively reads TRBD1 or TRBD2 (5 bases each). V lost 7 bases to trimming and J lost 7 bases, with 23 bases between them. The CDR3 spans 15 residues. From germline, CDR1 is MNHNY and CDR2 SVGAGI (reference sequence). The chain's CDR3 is CASTVRDRTFGEQYF. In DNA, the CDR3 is TGTGCCAGCACCGTTAGGGACCGGACTTTCGGGGAGCAGTACTTC.

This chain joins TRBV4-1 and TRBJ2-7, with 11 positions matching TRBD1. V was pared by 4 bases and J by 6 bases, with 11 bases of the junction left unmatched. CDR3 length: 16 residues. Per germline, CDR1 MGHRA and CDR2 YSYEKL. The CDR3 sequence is CASSPQTGTGGREQYF. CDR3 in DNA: TGCGCCAGCAGCCCGCAAACCGGGACAGGGGGTCGCGAGCAGTACTTC.

CDR3: CASSYRVNLSYEQYF. The CDR3 DNA follows: TGTGCCAGCAGTTACAGGGTCAATCTCTCCTACGAGCAGTACTTC. The chain employs TRBV2 and TRBJ2-7; D may be TRBD1 (6 bases). The germline gives CDR1 SNHLY, CDR2 FYNNEI. The CDR3 consists of 15 residues. Trimming pared 5 bases from V and 0 bases from J, leaving 14 bases between.